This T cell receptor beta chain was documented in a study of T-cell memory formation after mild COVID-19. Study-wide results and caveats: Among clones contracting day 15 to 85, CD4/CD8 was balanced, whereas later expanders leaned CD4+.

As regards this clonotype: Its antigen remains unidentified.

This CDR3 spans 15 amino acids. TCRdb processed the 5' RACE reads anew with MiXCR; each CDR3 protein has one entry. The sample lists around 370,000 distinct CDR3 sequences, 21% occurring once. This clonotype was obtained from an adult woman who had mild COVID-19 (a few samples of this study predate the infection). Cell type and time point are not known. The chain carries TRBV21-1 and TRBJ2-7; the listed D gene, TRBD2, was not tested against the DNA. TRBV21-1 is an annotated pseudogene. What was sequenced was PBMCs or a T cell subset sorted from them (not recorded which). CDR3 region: CASSSPGLDGDEQYF. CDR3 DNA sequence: TGTGCCAGCAGTTCCCCGGGACTAGATGGCGACGAGCAGTACTTC.